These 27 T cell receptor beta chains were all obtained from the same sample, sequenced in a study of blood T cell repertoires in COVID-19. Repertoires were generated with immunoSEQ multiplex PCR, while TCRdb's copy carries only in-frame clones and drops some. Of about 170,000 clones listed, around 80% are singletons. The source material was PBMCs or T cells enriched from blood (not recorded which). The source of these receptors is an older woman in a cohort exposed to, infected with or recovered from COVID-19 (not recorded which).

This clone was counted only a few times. The CDR3 loop is CASSQPTGLAGTRPFF. In nucleotides, the CDR3 is TGTGCCAGCAGCCAACCCACGGGACTAGCGGGAACCCGCCCGTTCTTC. The V gene is TRBV4-2, the J gene TRBJ2-1, with TRBD2 matching 13 bases. Germline V gives CDR1 LGHNA, CDR2 YNFKEQ. J was trimmed by 15 bases and V by 2 bases; bases with no gene match: 13. This CDR3 region has 16 residues.

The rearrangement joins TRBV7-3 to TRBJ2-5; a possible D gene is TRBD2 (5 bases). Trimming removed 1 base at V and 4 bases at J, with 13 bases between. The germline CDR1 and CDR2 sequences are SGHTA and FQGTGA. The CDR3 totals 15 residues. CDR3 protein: CASSLIGLARETQYF. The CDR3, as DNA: TGTGCCAGCAGCTTAATAGGGCTAGCTAGAGAGACCCAGTACTTC.

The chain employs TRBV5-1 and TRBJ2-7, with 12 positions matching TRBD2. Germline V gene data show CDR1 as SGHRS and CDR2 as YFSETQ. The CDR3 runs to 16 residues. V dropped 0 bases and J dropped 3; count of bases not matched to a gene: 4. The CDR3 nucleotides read TGCGCCAGCAGCTTGGAAGAGACTAGCGGGAGCTACGAGCAGTACTTC. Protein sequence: CASSLEETSGSYEQYF.

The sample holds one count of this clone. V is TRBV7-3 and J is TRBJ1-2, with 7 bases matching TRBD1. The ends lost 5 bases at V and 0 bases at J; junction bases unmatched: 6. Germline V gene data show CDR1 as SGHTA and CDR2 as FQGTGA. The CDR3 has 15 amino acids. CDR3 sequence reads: CASSLGQTSNYGYTF. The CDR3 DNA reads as TGTGCCAGCAGCCTGGGACAGACCTCTAACTATGGCTACACCTTC.

CDR3: CASSTRRTAHYGYTF. DNA of the CDR3: TGTGCCAGTAGTACCCGAAGGACAGCCCACTATGGCTACACCTTC. This rearrangement joins TRBV19 to TRBJ1-2, with D possibly being TRBD1 (6 bases). With 4 bases removed from V and 3 bases from J, the gap between germline ends came to 15 bases. Germline CDR1 and CDR2: LNHDA and SQIVND (reference sequence). CDR3 length equals 15 residues.

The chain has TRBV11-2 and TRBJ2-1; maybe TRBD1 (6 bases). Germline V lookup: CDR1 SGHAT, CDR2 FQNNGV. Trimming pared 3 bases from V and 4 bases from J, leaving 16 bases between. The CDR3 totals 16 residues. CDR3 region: CASSFSRGTRYNEQFF. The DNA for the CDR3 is TGTGCCAGCAGCTTCTCTAGGGGGACACGTTACAATGAGCAGTTCTTC.

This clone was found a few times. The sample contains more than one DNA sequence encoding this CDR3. This chain's CDR3 is CASSLTSGRAGELFF. In DNA, the CDR3 is TGCGCCAGCAGCTTGACTAGCGGGAGAGCCGGGGAGCTGTTTTTT. The rearrangement links TRBV5-1 to TRBJ2-2, with TRBD2 matching over 11 bases. CDR1 and CDR2 (germline): SGHRS, YFSETQ. CDR3 size: 15 residues. V shed 1 base and J 6 bases; nucleotides not matched to a gene: 2.

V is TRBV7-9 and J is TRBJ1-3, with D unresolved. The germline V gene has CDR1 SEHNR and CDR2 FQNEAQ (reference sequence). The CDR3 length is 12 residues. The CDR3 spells CAGQGGGNTIYF. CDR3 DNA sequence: TGTGCAGGGCAAGGAGGTGGAAACACCATATATTTT.

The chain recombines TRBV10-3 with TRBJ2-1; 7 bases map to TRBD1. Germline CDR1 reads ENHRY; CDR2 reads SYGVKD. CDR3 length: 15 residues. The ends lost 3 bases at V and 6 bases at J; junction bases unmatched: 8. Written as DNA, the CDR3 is TGTGCCATCAGTGATCAGGACAGGACAGGCAATGAGCAGTTCTTC. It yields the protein CAISDQDRTGNEQFF.

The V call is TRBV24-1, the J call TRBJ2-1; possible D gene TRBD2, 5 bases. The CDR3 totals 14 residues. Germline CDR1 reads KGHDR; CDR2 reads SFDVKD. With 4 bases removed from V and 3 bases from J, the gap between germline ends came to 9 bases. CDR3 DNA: TGTGCCACCAGTGACCGCCGGGACTACAATGAGCAGTTCTTC. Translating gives CATSDRRDYNEQFF.

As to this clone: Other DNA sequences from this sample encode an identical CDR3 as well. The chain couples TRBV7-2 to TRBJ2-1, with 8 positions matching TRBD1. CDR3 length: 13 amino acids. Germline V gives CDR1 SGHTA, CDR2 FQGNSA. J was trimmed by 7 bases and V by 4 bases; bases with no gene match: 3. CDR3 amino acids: CASSSYRGNEQFF. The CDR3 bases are TGTGCCAGCAGCTCATACAGGGGGAATGAGCAGTTCTTC. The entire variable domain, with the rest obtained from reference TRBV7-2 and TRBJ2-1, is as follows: GAGVSQSPSNKVTEKGKDVELRCDPISGHTALYWYRQSLGQGLEFLIYFQGNSAPDKSGLPSDRFSAERTGGSVSTLTIQRTQQEDSAVYLCASSSYRGNEQFFGPGTRLTVL.

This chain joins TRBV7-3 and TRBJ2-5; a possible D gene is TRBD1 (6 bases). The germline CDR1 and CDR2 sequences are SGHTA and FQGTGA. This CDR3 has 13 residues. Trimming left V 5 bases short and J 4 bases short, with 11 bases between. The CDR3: CASSTGRGETQYF. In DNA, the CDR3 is TGTGCCAGCAGCACAGGCAGGGGAGAGACCCAGTACTTC.

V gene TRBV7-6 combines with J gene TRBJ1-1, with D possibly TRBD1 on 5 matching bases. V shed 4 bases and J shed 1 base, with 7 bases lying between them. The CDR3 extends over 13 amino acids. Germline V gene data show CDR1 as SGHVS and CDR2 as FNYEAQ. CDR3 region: CASSSDRNTEAFF. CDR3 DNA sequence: TGTGCCAGCAGCTCCGACAGGAACACTGAAGCTTTCTTT. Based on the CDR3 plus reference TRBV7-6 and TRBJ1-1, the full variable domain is GAGVSQSPRYKVTKRGQDVALRCDPISGHVSLYWYRQALGQGPEFLTYFNYEAQQDKSGLPNDRFSAERPEGSISTLTIQRTEQRDSAMYRCASSSDRNTEAFFGQGTRLTVV.

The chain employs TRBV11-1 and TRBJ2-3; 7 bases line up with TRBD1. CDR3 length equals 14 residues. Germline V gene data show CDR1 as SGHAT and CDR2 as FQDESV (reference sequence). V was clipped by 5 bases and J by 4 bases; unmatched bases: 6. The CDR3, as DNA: TGTGCCAGCAGCGACGACAGGGTTGCAGATACGCAGTATTTT. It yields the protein CASSDDRVADTQYF.

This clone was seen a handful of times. This CDR3 reads CASSLGLAGRGETQYF. The CDR3 bases are TGTGCCAGCAGCTTAGGACTAGCGGGAAGGGGAGAGACCCAGTACTTC. The rearrangement links TRBV7-2 to TRBJ2-5, with TRBD2 matching over 11 bases. J lost 4 bases, V lost 1 base, and 5 bases had no gene match. Looked up from germline, CDR1 is SGHTA and CDR2 is FQGNSA. The length of the CDR3 is 16 residues.

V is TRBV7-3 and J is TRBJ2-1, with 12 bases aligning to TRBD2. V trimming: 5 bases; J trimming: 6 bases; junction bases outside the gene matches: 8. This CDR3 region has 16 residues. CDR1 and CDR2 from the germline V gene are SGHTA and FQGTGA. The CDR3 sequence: CASSKELAGGINEQFF. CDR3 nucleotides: TGTGCCAGCAGCAAAGAACTAGCGGGAGGTATCAATGAGCAGTTCTTC. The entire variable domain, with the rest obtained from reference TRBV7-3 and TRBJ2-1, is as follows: GAGVSQTPSNKVTEKGKYVELRCDPISGHTALYWYRQSLGQGPEFLIYFQGTGAADDSGLPNDRFFAVRPEGSVSTLKIQRTERGDSAVYLCASSKELAGGINEQFFGPGTRLTVL.

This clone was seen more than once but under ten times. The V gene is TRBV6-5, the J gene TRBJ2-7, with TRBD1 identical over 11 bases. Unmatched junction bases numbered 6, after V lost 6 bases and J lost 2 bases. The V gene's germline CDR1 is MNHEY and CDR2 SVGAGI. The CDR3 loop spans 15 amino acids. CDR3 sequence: CASRYGTGGAYEQYF. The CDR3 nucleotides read TGTGCCAGCAGATACGGGACAGGGGGTGCCTACGAGCAGTACTTC.

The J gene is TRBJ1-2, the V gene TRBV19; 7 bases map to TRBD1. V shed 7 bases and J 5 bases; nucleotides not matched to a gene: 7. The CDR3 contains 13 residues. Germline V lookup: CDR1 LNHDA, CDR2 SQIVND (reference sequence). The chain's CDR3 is CASNPTGTYGYTF. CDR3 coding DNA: TGTGCCAGTAACCCGACAGGGACTTATGGCTACACCTTC. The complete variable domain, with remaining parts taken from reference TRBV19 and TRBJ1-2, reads DGGITQSPKYLFRKEGQNVTLSCEQNLNHDAMYWYRQDPGQGLRLIYYSQIVNDFQKGDIAEGYSVSREKKESFPLTVTSAQKNPTAFYLCASNPTGTYGYTFGSGTRLTVV.

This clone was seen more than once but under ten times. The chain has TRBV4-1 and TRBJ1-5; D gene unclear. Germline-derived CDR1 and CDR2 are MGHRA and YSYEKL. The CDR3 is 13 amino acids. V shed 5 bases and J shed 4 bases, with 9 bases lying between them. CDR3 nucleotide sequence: TGCGCCAGCAGCAATCAGTTAAATCAGCCCCAGCATTTT. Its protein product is CASSNQLNQPQHF.

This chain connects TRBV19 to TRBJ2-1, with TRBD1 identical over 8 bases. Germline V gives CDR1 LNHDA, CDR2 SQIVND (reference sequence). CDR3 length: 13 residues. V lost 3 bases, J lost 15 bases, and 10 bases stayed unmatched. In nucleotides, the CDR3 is TGTGCCAGTAGTATTCCCATTAGGACAGGGTGGTTCTTC. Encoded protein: CASSIPIRTGWFF.

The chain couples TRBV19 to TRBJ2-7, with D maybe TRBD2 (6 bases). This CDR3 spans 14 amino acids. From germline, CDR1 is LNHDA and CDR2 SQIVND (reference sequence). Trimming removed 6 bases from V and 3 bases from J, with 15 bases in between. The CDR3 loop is CASRSHGSFYEQYF. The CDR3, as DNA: TGTGCCAGTAGAAGTCACGGGAGTTTCTACGAGCAGTACTTC.

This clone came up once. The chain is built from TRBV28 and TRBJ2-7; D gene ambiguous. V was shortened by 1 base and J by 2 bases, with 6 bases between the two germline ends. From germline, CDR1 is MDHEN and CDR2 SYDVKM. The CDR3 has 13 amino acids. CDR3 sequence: CASSLSQTYEQYF. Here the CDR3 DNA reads TGTGCCAGCAGTTTATCACAGACCTACGAGCAGTACTTC.

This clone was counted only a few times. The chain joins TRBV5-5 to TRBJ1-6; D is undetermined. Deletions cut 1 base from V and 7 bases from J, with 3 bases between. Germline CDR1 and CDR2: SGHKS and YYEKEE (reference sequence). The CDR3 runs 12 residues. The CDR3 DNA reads TGTGCCAGCAGCTTGCAGAATTCACCCCTCCACTTT. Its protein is CASSLQNSPLHF. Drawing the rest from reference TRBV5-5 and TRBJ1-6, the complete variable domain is DAGVTQSPTHLIKTRGQQVTLRCSPISGHKSVSWYQQVLGQGPQFIFQYYEKEERGRGNFPDRFSARQFPNYSSELNVNALLLGDSALYLCASSLQNSPLHFGNGTRLTVT.

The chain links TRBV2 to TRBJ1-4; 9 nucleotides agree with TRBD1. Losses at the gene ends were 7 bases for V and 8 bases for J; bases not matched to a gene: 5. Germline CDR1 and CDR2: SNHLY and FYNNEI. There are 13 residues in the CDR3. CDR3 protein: CASTGQGREKLFF. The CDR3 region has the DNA TGTGCCAGCACAGGACAGGGGCGGGAAAAACTGTTTTTT.

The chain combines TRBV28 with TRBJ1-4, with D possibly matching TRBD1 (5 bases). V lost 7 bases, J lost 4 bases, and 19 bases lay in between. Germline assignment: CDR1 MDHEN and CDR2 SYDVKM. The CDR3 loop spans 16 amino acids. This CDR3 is CASISGGAVFNEKLFF. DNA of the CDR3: TGTGCCAGCATCTCCGGCGGGGCGGTTTTTAATGAAAAACTGTTTTTT.

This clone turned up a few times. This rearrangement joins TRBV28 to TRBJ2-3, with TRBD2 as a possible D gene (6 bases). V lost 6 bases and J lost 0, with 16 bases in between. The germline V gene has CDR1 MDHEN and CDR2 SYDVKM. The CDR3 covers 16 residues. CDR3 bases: TGTGCCAGCAGCCCCCTCGGCGGGGCTAGCACAGATACGCAGTATTTT. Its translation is CASSPLGGASTDTQYF.

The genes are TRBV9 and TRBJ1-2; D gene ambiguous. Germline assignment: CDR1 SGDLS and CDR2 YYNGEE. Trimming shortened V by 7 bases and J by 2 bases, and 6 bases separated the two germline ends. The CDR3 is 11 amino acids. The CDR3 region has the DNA TGTGCCAGCGCCGAGAACTATGGCTACACCTTC. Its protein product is CASAENYGYTF.